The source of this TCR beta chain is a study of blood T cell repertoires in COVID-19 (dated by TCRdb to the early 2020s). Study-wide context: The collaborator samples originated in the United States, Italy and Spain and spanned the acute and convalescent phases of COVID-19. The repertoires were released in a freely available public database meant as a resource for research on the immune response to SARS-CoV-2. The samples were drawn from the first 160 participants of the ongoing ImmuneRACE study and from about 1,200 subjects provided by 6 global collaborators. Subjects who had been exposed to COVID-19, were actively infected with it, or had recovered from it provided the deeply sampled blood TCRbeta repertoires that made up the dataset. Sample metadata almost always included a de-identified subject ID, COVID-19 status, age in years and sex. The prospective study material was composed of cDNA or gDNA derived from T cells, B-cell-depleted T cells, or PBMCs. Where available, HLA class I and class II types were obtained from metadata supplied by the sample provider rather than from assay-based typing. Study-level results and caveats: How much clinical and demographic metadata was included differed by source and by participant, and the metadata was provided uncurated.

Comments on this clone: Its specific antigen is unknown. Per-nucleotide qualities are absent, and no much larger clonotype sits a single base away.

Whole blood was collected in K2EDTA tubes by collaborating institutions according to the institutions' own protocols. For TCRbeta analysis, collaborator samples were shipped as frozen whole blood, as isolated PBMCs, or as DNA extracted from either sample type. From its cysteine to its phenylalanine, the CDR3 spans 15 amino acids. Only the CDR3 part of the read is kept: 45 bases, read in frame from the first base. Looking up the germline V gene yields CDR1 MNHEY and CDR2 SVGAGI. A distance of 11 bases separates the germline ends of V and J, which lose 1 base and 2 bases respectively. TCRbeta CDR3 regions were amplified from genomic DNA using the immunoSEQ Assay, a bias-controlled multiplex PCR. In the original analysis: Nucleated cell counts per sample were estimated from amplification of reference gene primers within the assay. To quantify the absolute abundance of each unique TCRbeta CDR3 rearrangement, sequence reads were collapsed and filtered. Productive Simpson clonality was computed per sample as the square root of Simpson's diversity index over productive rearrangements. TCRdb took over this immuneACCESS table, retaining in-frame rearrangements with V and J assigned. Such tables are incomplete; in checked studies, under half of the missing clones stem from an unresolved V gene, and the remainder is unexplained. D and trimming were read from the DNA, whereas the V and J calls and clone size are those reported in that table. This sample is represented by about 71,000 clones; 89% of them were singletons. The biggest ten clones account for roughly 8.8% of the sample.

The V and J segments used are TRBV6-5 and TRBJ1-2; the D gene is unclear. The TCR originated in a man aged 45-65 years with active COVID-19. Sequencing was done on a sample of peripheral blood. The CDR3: CASSYWEGSNYGYTF. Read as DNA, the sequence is TGTGCCAGCAGTTACTGGGAGGGATCGAACTATGGCTACACCTTC.